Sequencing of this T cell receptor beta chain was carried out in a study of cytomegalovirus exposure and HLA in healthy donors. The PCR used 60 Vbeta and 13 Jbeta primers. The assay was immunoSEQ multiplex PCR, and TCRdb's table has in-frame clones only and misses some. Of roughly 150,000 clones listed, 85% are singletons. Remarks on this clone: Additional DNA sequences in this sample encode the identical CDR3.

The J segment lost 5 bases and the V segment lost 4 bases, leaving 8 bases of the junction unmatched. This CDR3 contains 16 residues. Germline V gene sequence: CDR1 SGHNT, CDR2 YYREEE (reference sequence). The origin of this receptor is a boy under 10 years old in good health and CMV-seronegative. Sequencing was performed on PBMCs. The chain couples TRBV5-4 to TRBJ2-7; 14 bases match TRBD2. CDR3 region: CASSARTSGRLDEQYF. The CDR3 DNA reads TGTGCCAGCAGCGCTCGGACTAGCGGGAGGCTGGACGAGCAGTACTTC. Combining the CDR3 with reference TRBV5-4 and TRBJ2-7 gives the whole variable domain ETGVTQSPTHLIKTRGQQVTLRCSSQSGHNTVSWYQQALGQGPQFIFQYYREEENGRGNFPPRFSGLQFPNYSSELNVNALELDDSALYLCASSARTSGRLDEQYFGPGTRLTVT.